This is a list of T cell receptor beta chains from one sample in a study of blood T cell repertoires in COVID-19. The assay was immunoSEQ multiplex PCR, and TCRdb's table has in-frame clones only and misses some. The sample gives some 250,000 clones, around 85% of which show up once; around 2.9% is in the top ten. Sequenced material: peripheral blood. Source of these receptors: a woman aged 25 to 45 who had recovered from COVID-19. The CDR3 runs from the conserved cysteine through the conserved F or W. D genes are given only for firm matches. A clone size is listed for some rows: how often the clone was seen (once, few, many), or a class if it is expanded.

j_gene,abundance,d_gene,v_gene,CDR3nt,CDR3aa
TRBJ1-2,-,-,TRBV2,TGTGCCAGCAGCACCTCCGCGGGGAATTCCTATGGCTACACCTTC,CASSTSAGNSYGYTF
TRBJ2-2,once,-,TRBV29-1,TGCAGCGTTGATGAGGCAAACGGGGAGCTGTTTTTT,CSVDEANGELFF
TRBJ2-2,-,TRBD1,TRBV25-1,TGTGCCAGCAGTGAGGACAGGGGCTCGAACACCGGGGAGCTGTTTTTT,CASSEDRGSNTGELFF
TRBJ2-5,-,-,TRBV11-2,TGTGCCAGCAGCTTAGCGAGTGCCTTCCAAGAGACCCAGTACTTC,CASSLASAFQETQYF
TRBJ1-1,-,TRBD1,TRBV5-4,TGTGCCAGCAGCTTGGCCGAGACAGGGGGCACTGAAGCTTTCTTT,CASSLAETGGTEAFF
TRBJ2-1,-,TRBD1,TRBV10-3,TGTGCCATCAGGAGGGACAGCTTACTCCACAATGAGCAGTTCTTC,CAIRRDSLLHNEQFF
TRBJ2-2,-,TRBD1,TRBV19,TGTGCCAGTAGTATAGAATTGACAGGGCCCGCCGGGGAGCTGTTTTTT,CASSIELTGPAGELFF
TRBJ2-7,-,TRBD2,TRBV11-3,TGTGCCAGCAGCGCCTTTGACGGCGGGGGGGCTTACGAGCAGTACTTC,CASSAFDGGGAYEQYF
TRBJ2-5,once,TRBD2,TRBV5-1,TGCGCCAGCAGCCCGGGACTAGCGGGGAGACAAGAGACCCAGTACTTC,CASSPGLAGRQETQYF
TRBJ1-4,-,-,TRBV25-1,TGTGCCAGCAGAAGATTGGACACGGAACTGTTTTTT,CASRRLDTELFF
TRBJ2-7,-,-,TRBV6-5,TGTGCCAGCAGCTCCGGACGGAGCGGCTCCTACGAGCAGTACTTC,CASSSGRSGSYEQYF
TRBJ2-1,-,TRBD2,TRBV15,TGTGCCACCAGCAGAGATCCTCTACTAGCGGGGGGCTACAATGAGCAGTTCTTC,CATSRDPLLAGGYNEQFF
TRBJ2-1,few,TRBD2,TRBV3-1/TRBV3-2,TGTGCCAGCAGCACACAAGCGGGGGGACACAATGAGCAGTTCTTC,CASSTQAGGHNEQFF
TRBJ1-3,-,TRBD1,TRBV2,TGTGCCAGCAGTGGACAGGGGTCCGGAAACACCATATATTTT,CASSGQGSGNTIYF
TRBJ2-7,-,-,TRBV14,TGTGCCAGCAGCCATTGGGACAAGGGTCCCTACGAGCAGTACTTC,CASSHWDKGPYEQYF
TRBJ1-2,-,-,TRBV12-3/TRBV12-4,TGTGCCAGCGGTACAGGTTATGGCTACACCTTC,CASGTGYGYTF
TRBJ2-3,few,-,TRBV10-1,TGCGCCAGCAAGGCTCGGACAGATAGCACAGATACGCAGTATTTT,CASKARTDSTDTQYF
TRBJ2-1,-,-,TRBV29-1,TGCAGCGTTCACCCAACCGGGACACCCTACAATGAGCAGTTCTTC,CSVHPTGTPYNEQFF
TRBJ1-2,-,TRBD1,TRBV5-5,TGTGCCAGCAGCTTTGGGACAGGGATGGACTATGGCTACACCTTC,CASSFGTGMDYGYTF
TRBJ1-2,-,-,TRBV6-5,TGTGCCAGCAGGTCAGGGAACTATGGCTACACCTTC,CASRSGNYGYTF
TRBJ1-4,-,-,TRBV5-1,TGCGCCAGCAGCTTCGGTTCACAGGGTGCTAATGAAAAACTGTTTTTT,CASSFGSQGANEKLFF
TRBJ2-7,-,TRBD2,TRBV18,TGTGCCAGCTCACCACCGGGTAGCGGGGGGAGTTACGAGCAGTACTTC,CASSPPGSGGSYEQYF
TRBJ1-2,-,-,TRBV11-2,TGTGCCAGCAGCCCAATATCAGACAGTTTATTTGGCTACACCTTC,CASSPISDSLFGYTF
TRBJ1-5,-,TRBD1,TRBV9,TGTGCCAGCAGCAAGACAGGGAATAGCAATCAGCCCCAGCATTTT,CASSKTGNSNQPQHF
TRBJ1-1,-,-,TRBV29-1,TGCAGCGTAAAGGGGCGGACTGAAGCTTTCTTT,CSVKGRTEAFF
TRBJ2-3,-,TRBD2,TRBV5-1,TGCGCCAGCAGCTTCGGGGGGACTAGCACAGATACGCAGTATTTT,CASSFGGTSTDTQYF
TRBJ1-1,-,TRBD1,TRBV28,TGTGCCAGCAGGGCCCCGACAGGGGGCGCGGTCCCCGCTTTCTTT,CASRAPTGGAVPAFF
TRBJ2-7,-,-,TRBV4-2,TGTGCCAGCAGCCAAGATAGAACCGCCCCTTACGAGCAGTACTTC,CASSQDRTAPYEQYF
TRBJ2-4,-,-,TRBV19,TGTGCCAGTAGATACGGGGGGCAAAACATTCAGTACTTC,CASRYGGQNIQYF
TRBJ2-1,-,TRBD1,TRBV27,TGTGCCAGCAGGACAGGGGGCAAGAATGAGCAGTTCTTC,CASRTGGKNEQFF
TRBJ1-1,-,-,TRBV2,TGTGCCAGCAGTGGAAGAGGCAGGACAAACACTGAAGCTTTCTTT,CASSGRGRTNTEAFF
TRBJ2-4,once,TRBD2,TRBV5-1,TGCGCCAGCAGCTCTACTAGCGGGGGTCCAAAAAACATTCAGTACTTC,CASSSTSGGPKNIQYF
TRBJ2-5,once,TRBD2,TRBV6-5,TGTGCCAGCACTCGGGGCGGGGGGTACCAAGAGACCCAGTACTTC,CASTRGGGYQETQYF
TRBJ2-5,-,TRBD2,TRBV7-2,TGTGCCACCGGACTAGCGGGGACCCATAGCAATCAAGAGACCCAGTACTTC,CATGLAGTHSNQETQYF
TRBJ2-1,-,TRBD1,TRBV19,TGTGCCAGTAGTATAGGGGGACAGGGAAACAATGAGCAGTTCTTC,CASSIGGQGNNEQFF
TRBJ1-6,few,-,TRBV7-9,TGTGCCAGCAGTCTGGACAGCTCGAGTAATTCACCCCTCCACTTT,CASSLDSSSNSPLHF
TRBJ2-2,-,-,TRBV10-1,TGCGCCAGCGGCTCGAACACCGGGGAGCTGTTTTTT,CASGSNTGELFF
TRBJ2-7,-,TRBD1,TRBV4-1,TGCGCCAGCAGCCAAGACGGGGGACAGGGATCCTACGAGCAGTACTTC,CASSQDGGQGSYEQYF
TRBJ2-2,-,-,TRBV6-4,TGTGCCAGCCCGGGATACGGCACGAGTGGGGAGCTGTTTTTT,CASPGYGTSGELFF
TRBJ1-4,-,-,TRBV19,TGTGCCAGTAATAACCGGGGGGAACATGAAAAACTGTTTTTT,CASNNRGEHEKLFF